The clone carrying this TCR beta chain was recorded many times. The antigen is undetermined. The sample originates from a study of T cells in Graves' hyperthyroidism and ophthalmopathy. General study points: Most thyroid clonotypes expanded above 0.001 appeared in blood too.

This CDR3 has 14 residues. Germline V CDR1 and CDR2: SGHTA, FQGTGA. Trimming left V 5 bases short and J 1 base short, with 11 bases between. TCR beta CDR3 region amplification was performed from RNA transcripts. The study used the HTBI primer set for a first-round RT-PCR of the TCR CDR3. TCRdb ran MiXCR on the multiplex PCR reads and lists one entry per CDR3 protein. In the table there are 610,000 or so distinct CDR3 sequences, around 45% of which are singletons. Patients were aged 18 to 65, had disease duration under 2 months, and had newly diagnosed hyperthyroidism. It was uncontrolled infection, other autoimmune disease, pregnancy or lactation that excluded patients.

The specimen was peripheral blood or thyroid tissue (not recorded which). The sequence came from a woman aged 18-29 years with Graves' hyperthyroidism. The chain links TRBV7-3 to TRBJ1-1; possible D gene TRBD1, 5 bases. The DNA for the CDR3 is TGTGCCAGCAGCCCTGACAGCGAGAACACTGAAGCTTTCTTT. The encoded protein is CASSPDSENTEAFF.